This entry is about one T cell receptor beta chain. Its cognate antigen is unknown. The CDR3 has 14 amino acids. Germline V CDR1 and CDR2: MNHNS, SASEGT. Trimming shortened V by 5 bases and J by 0 bases, and 8 bases separated the two germline ends. This entry is derived from a study of cytomegalovirus exposure and HLA in healthy donors. Overall study results and limits: With further analysis later on, most CMV-associated TCR beta chains appeared HLA-restricted. Among the sequence variants, a highly shared cluster was likely an artifact of sequencing. In a later analysis, common viral pathogens appeared linked to several of the most significant clusters.

Primers included in the PCR were 60 Vbeta and 13 Jbeta primers. Measured with immunoSEQ multiplex PCR; TCRdb has only the in-frame clones, and not every one. Here the sample table reports about 140,000 clones. The clonotype was recovered from a man between 40 and 49 years old in good health and CMV-seronegative. This chain connects TRBV6-1 to TRBJ1-3; the D is unclear. The sequenced sample was PBMCs. The CDR3 loop reads CASSPEFSGNTIYF. The CDR3 bases are TGTGCCAGCAGTCCTGAGTTCTCTGGAAACACCATATATTTT.